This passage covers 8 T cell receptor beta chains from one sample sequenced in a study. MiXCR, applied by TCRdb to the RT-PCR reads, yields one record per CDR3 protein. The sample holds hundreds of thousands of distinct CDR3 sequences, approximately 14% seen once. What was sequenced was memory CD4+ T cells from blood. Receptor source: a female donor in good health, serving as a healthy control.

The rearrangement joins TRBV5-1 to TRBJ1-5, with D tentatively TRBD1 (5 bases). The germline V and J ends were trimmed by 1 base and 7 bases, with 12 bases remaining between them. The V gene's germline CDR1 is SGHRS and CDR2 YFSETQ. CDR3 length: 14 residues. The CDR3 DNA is TGCGCCAGCAGCTTGTTCGGGGGGGAACAGCCCCAGCATTTT. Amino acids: CASSLFGGEQPQHF.

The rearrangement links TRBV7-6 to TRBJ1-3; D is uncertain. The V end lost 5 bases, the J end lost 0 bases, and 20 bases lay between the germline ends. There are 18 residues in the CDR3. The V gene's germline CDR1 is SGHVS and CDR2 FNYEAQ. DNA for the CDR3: TGTGCCAGCAGCCCGACCCGGACCGGTATTACCTCTGGAAACACCATATATTTT. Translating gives CASSPTRTGITSGNTIYF.

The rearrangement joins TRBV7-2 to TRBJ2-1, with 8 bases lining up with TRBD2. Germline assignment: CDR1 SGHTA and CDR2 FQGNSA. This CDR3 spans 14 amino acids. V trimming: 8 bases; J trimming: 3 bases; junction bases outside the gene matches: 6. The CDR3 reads CASLERGNYNEQFF. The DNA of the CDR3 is TGTGCCAGCCTGGAGCGGGGGAACTACAATGAGCAGTTCTTC.

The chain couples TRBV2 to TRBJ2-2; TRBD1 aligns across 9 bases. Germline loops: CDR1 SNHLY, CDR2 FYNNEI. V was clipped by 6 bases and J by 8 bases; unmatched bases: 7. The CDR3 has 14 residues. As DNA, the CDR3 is TGTGCCAGCAGATCGACAGGGGGAGTGGGGGAGCTGTTTTTT. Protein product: CASRSTGGVGELFF.

The CDR3 nucleotides are TGTGCCAGCACCCCATCCGGGGGTGGGTCTGAAGCTTTCTTT. It is translated as CASTPSGGGSEAFF. The chain links TRBV6-2 or TRBV6-3 to TRBJ1-1; tentatively, D is TRBD1 (5 bases). CDR1 and CDR2 from the germline V gene are MNHEY and SVGEGT. The CDR3 contains 14 residues. V lost 7 bases and J 6 bases, leaving 18 bases between the germline ends.

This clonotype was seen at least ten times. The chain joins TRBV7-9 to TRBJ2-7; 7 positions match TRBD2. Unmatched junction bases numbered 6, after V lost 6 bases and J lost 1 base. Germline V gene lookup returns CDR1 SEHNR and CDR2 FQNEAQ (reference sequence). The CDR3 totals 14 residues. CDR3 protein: CASSSSSGSYEQYF. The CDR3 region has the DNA TGTGCCAGCAGTTCCTCTAGCGGATCCTACGAGCAGTACTTC.

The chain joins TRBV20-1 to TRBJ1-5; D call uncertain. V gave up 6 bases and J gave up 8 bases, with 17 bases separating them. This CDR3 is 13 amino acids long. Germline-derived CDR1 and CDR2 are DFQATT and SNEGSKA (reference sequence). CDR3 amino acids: CSAPLGPGEPQHF. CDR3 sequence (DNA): TGCAGTGCCCCTCTAGGCCCCGGGGAGCCCCAGCATTTT.

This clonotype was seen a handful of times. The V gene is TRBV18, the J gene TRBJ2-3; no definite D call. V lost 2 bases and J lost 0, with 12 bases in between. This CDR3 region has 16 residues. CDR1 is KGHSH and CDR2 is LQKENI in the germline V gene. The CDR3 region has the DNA TGTGCCAGCTCACCAGGAGTATCACAGAGCACAGATACGCAGTATTTT. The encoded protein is CASSPGVSQSTDTQYF.